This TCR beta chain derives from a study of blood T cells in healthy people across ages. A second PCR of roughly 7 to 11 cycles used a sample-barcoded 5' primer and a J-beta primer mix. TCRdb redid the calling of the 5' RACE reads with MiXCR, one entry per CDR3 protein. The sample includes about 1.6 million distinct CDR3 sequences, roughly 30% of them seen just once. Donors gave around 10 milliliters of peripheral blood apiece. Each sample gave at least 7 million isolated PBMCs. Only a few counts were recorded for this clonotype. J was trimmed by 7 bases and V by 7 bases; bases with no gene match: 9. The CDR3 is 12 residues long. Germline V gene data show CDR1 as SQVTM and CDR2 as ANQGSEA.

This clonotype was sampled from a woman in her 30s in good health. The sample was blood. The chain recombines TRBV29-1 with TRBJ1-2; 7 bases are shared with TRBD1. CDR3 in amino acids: CSGKQGTGGYTF. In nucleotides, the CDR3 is TGCAGCGGGAAACAGGGGACGGGTGGCTACACCTTC.